These 23 T cell receptor beta chains were all obtained from the same sample, sequenced in a study of blood T cell repertoires in COVID-19. Produced via immunoSEQ multiplex PCR; TCRdb's table is partial and in-frame only. Counted here are fewer than 200,000 clones, less than 90% occurring once; the ten biggest clones make up approximately 8%. The specimen sequenced was peripheral blood. The receptors stem from a woman aged 70-85 years with COVID-19, enrolled during active disease.

V gene TRBV28 combines with J gene TRBJ2-3; the match to TRBD2 covers 13 bases. The CDR3 consists of 16 residues. Germline CDR1 and CDR2: MDHEN and SYDVKM. The trim removed 5 bases at V and 1 base at J, leaving 3 bases unmatched. As DNA, the CDR3 is TGTGCCAGCAGTACCGGGACTAGCGGGGGCACAGATACGCAGTATTTT. Amino acids: CASSTGTSGGTDTQYF.

This clone was found once. The rearrangement uses TRBV9 and TRBJ2-3, with 8 bases lining up with TRBD2. In germline, CDR1 is SGDLS, CDR2 YYNGEE. The trim removed 3 bases at V and 6 bases at J, leaving 12 bases unmatched. CDR3 length equals 16 residues. Here the CDR3 reads CASSAKPLAATDTQYF. Here the CDR3 DNA reads TGTGCCAGCAGCGCCAAGCCACTAGCGGCGACGGATACGCAGTATTTT.

The chain links TRBV9 to TRBJ2-2; D perhaps matches TRBD1 (5 bases). CDR1 is SGDLS, CDR2 YYNGEE, per germline. CDR3 size: 14 residues. Deletions cut 0 bases from V and 6 bases from J, with 9 bases between. The CDR3 region is CASSVEGAAGELFF. As DNA, the CDR3 is TGTGCCAGCAGCGTAGAAGGGGCCGCCGGGGAGCTGTTTTTT.

This sequence joins TRBV7-8 and TRBJ2-2; D is perhaps TRBD2 (6 bases). The germline gives CDR1 SGHVS, CDR2 FQNEAQ. The CDR3 consists of 17 residues. The V end lost 5 bases, the J end lost 7 bases, and 23 bases lay between the germline ends. This CDR3 reads CASSLPRRRDGGGELFF. CDR3 coding DNA: TGTGCCAGCAGCCTCCCTCGGCGGAGGGACGGAGGCGGGGAGCTGTTTTTT.

The V gene is TRBV15, the J gene TRBJ2-1, with D possibly matching TRBD1 (6 bases). Germline V gene data show CDR1 as LNHNV and CDR2 as YYDKDF (reference sequence). The CDR3 totals 16 residues. The V end was cut by 2 bases, the J end by 6 bases, with 17 bases between. The CDR3 here is CATSRPRTASANEQFF. In nucleotides, the CDR3 is TGTGCCACCAGCAGACCTAGGACAGCATCCGCCAATGAGCAGTTCTTC.

This clone was counted a single time. J is TRBJ2-2 and V is TRBV11-3; the D gene is possibly TRBD2 (5 bases). The CDR3 sequence is 15 residues long. V was trimmed by 2 bases and J by 7 bases, leaving 14 bases between them. Germline V lookup: CDR1 SGHNT, CDR2 YENEEA. The CDR3 bases are TGTGCCAGCAGCTTAACCGGGAAGGCCGGCGGGGAGCTGTTTTTT. Protein product: CASSLTGKAGGELFF. Together with reference TRBV11-3 and TRBJ2-2, the CDR3 gives the full variable domain: EAGVVQSPRYKIIEKKQPVAFWCNPISGHNTLYWYLQNLGQGPELLIRYENEEAVDDSQLPKDRFSAERLKGVDSTLKIQPAELGDSAVYLCASSLTGKAGGELFFGEGSRLTVL.

The chain is built from TRBV7-2 and TRBJ1-2, with TRBD1 as a possible D gene (6 bases). V dropped 1 base and J dropped 1 base, with 7 bases sitting between them. Germline V gene sequence: CDR1 SGHTA, CDR2 FQGNSA. The CDR3 is 14 amino acids. The CDR3 nucleotides are TGTGCCAGCAGCTTAGGGACAGATAACTATGGCTACACCTTC. This translates into CASSLGTDNYGYTF.

CDR3: CASSVGTGANTGELFF. The CDR3 nucleotides read TGTGCCAGCAGTGTGGGGACAGGAGCGAACACCGGGGAGCTGTTTTTT. The chain couples TRBV2 to TRBJ2-2; 8 bases fit TRBD1. The CDR3 is made up of 16 amino acids. J gave up 0 bases and V 4 bases, and 4 bases lay outside the gene matches. The germline gives CDR1 SNHLY, CDR2 FYNNEI.

Only one count was recorded for this clone. The V gene is TRBV4-2, the J gene TRBJ2-7; 8 nucleotides line up with TRBD2. CDR3 length: 15 residues. J was trimmed by 0 bases and V by 4 bases; bases with no gene match: 5. Germline lookup yields CDR1 LGHNA and CDR2 YNFKEQ. CDR3 in amino acids: CASSRTGTSSYEQYF. Written as DNA, the CDR3 is TGTGCCAGCAGCCGGACCGGGACTAGCTCCTACGAGCAGTACTTC.

The V call is TRBV16, the J call TRBJ1-1; D call uncertain. CDR1 KGHSY and CDR2 FQNENV come from the germline V gene. The CDR3 sequence is 13 residues long. V gave up 4 bases and J gave up 3 bases, with 9 bases separating them. The CDR3, as DNA: TGTGCCAGCAGCCCCCACCAGTACACTGAAGCTTTCTTT. Its protein is CASSPHQYTEAFF.

The chain employs TRBV28 and TRBJ2-7, with 9 bases aligning to TRBD2. Germline CDR1 MDHEN, CDR2 SYDVKM. This CDR3 region has 16 residues. Unmatched junction bases numbered 12, after V lost 0 bases and J lost 9 bases. The CDR3 sequence is CASSLWSAGGAQVQYF. DNA for the CDR3: TGTGCCAGCAGTTTATGGTCGGCGGGAGGGGCTCAAGTGCAGTACTTC.

V usage is TRBV4-3 and J usage is TRBJ1-2, with D perhaps TRBD1 (5 bases). V lost 2 bases, J lost 4 bases, and 11 bases lay in between. The CDR3 contains 14 residues. Germline-derived CDR1 and CDR2 are LGHNA and YSLEER. The CDR3 bases are TGCGCCAGCAGCCAACGTGACAGAGCCTATGGCTACACCTTC. The encoded protein is CASSQRDRAYGYTF.

This clone occurred a few times. This sequence joins TRBV2 and TRBJ1-2, with TRBD1 identical over 7 bases. Trimming cost V 6 bases and J 2 bases; bases outside gene matches: 6. The CDR3 has 14 amino acids. The germline gives CDR1 SNHLY, CDR2 FYNNEI. The CDR3 DNA reads TGTGCCAGCAGGACGGGACAGATCAACTATGGCTACACCTTC. Its protein is CASRTGQINYGYTF.

The chain employs TRBV6-6 and TRBJ1-1, with D unclear. With 6 bases removed from V and 11 bases from J, the gap between germline ends came to 16 bases. The CDR3 is 12 residues long. Germline values: CDR1 MNHNY, CDR2 SVGAGI (reference sequence). The chain's CDR3 is CASRGDEGRAFF. The CDR3 nucleotides read TGTGCCAGCAGGGGCGACGAGGGTCGGGCTTTCTTT.

V gene TRBV14 combines with J gene TRBJ2-3, with 11 bases aligning to TRBD2. This CDR3 is 16 amino acids long. The junction had 5 bases not matched to a gene; V was cut back by 3 bases and J by 3 bases. Germline CDR1 is SGHDN and CDR2 is FVKESK. The CDR3 nucleotides read TGTGCCAGCAGCCAGCGTAGCGGGAGGGGTACAGATACGCAGTATTTT. Translation: CASSQRSGRGTDTQYF.

J is TRBJ2-3 and V is TRBV7-9; D gene unclear. Trimming cost V 6 bases and J 0 bases, with 7 bases left between them. Germline loops: CDR1 SEHNR, CDR2 FQNEAQ (reference sequence). The CDR3 sequence is 13 residues long. For the CDR3, the DNA is TGTGCCAGCAGAGCCACTAGCACAGATACGCAGTATTTT. It specifies CASRATSTDTQYF.

J is TRBJ1-2 and V is TRBV7-9; TRBD1 is a possible D gene (5 bases). Germline V gene data show CDR1 as SEHNR and CDR2 as FQNEAQ (reference sequence). V lost 3 bases to trimming and J lost 11 bases, with 13 bases between them. This CDR3 is 12 amino acids long. CDR3 DNA sequence: TGTGCCAGCAGCTTCACAACAGGAGAGTACACCTTC. It codes for CASSFTTGEYTF.

This clone was observed a handful of times. The V call is TRBV6-2 or TRBV6-3, the J call TRBJ1-5; 7 bases are a match to TRBD1. Germline V gives CDR1 MNHEY, CDR2 SVGEGT. The CDR3 runs 20 residues. The ends lost 4 bases at V and 2 bases at J; junction bases unmatched: 20. The CDR3 loop reads CASSFSRRGTLGVGNQPQHF. The CDR3 region has the DNA TGTGCCAGCAGTTTCAGCCGCAGGGGGACCCTGGGAGTCGGCAATCAGCCCCAGCATTTT.

Only one count was recorded for this clone. This sequence joins TRBV7-9 and TRBJ1-1, with TRBD1 matching 7 bases. The CDR3 covers 16 residues. CDR1 SEHNR and CDR2 FQNEAQ come from the germline V gene (reference sequence). V trimming: 3 bases; J trimming: 1 base; junction bases outside the gene matches: 8. The CDR3 is CASSFPRGGGNTEAFF. The CDR3 DNA reads TGTGCCAGCAGCTTCCCCCGAGGGGGCGGGAACACTGAAGCTTTCTTT.

This clone was detected once. The V gene is TRBV18, the J gene TRBJ2-3; 8 bases line up with TRBD2. Germline V gene data show CDR1 as KGHSH and CDR2 as LQKENI. V lost 0 bases and J lost 3; bases outside the gene matches: 5. The CDR3 is 16 amino acids. The CDR3 here is CASSPPRGAATDTQYF. CDR3 sequence (DNA): TGTGCCAGCTCACCACCGCGGGGGGCCGCGACAGATACGCAGTATTTT.

J is TRBJ1-6 and V is TRBV18, with D perhaps TRBD1 (5 bases). The CDR3 spans 14 residues. The V gene lost 3 bases and the J gene lost 9 bases, with 12 bases spanning the gap. Germline V CDR1 and CDR2: KGHSH, LQKENI. The CDR3 here is CASSPAGQSSPLHF. The CDR3 DNA reads TGTGCCAGCTCACCGGCAGGGCAAAGTTCACCCCTCCACTTT.

The chain couples TRBV6-6 to TRBJ2-1, with TRBD2 identical over 9 bases. This CDR3 contains 12 residues. V was pared by 6 bases and J by 12 bases, with 6 bases of the junction left unmatched. Germline values: CDR1 MNHNY, CDR2 SVGAGI (reference sequence). The CDR3 loop reads CASSLGLAGQFF. The CDR3, as DNA: TGTGCCAGCAGCTTGGGACTAGCCGGGCAGTTCTTC.

The V and J genes are TRBV11-2 and TRBJ2-7, with TRBD2 matching over 8 bases. This CDR3 spans 14 amino acids. The V segment lost 2 bases and the J segment 3 bases; nucleotides outside the gene matches: 3. The germline gives CDR1 SGHAT, CDR2 FQNNGV. CDR3 nucleotide sequence: TGTGCCAGCAGCTTACACGGGAGGGTCTACGAGCAGTACTTC. Amino acid sequence: CASSLHGRVYEQYF.